A selection of T cell receptor beta chains follows, all from one sample in a study of blood T cell repertoires in COVID-19. The table came from immunoSEQ multiplex PCR; TCRdb's copy has only in-frame clones and leaves some out. The table shows under 350,000 clones, with 65% to 90% occurring only once. Sequences were obtained from peripheral blood. The receptors were gathered from a human donor in a cohort sampled during active COVID-19. Each CDR3 is given with its conserved first and last residue. D genes are given only for firm matches. Clone size is shown for a subset of rows, as once, few, many or a class of expanded clone.

abundance	d_gene	j_gene	v_gene	CDR3nt	CDR3aa
NA	TRBD1	TRBJ1-2	TRBV5-1	TGCGCCAGCAGCGAAACAGGGGCAAATGGCTACACCTTC	CASSETGANGYTF
NA	TRBD1	TRBJ2-5	TRBV25-1	TGTGCCAGCAGTGTCAGGGGGCAGGAGACCCAGTACTTC	CASSVRGQETQYF
NA	NA	TRBJ2-3	TRBV18	TGTGCCAGCTCACCAGGACGAGGACATAACACAGATACGCAGTATTTT	CASSPGRGHNTDTQYF
NA	NA	TRBJ2-7	TRBV27	TGTGCCAGCAGTTTGCAGGGGCGCGGTTACGAGCAGTACTTC	CASSLQGRGYEQYF
NA	NA	TRBJ1-1	TRBV20-1	TGCAGTGCTTGGGGGGATTTAAAAGCTTTCTTT	CSAWGDLKAFF
NA	TRBD2	TRBJ2-3	TRBV3-1/TRBV3-2	TGTGCCAGCAGCCCCACTAGCGCCCCAGATACGCAGTATTTT	CASSPTSAPDTQYF
few	NA	TRBJ2-7	TRBV2	TGTGCCAGCAGTGGCCGCGGCTACGAGCAGTACTTC	CASSGRGYEQYF
once	NA	TRBJ1-1	TRBV6-5	TGTGCCAGCAGCGATACAGGGATACGGGGTCGGGCTTTCTTT	CASSDTGIRGRAFF
few	TRBD1	TRBJ1-2	TRBV27	TGTGCCAGCAGCCAAGGGACAGGGAATTATGGCTACACCTTC	CASSQGTGNYGYTF
NA	TRBD2	TRBJ2-3	TRBV7-3	TGTGCCAGCAGCTCCTCGGGGGGTTTGACAGATACGCAGTATTTT	CASSSSGGLTDTQYF
NA	TRBD1	TRBJ2-1	TRBV5-1	TGCGCCAGCAGCCAGAGACAGGGTAGTGAGCAGTTCTTC	CASSQRQGSEQFF
NA	TRBD1	TRBJ1-1	TRBV2	TGTGCCAGCAGTGACCAACAGGGGGTTACTGAAGCTTTCTTT	CASSDQQGVTEAFF
NA	TRBD1	TRBJ1-6	TRBV10-1	TGCGCCAGCAGTGACCAAGGACAGGGACTCGATTCACCCCTCCACTTT	CASSDQGQGLDSPLHF
once	NA	TRBJ1-5	TRBV6-5	TGTGCCAGCAGGGCGACCCTCACGGGGCAGCCCCAGCATTTT	CASRATLTGQPQHF
NA	NA	TRBJ1-1	TRBV6-5	TGTGCCAGCAGCCGACAGGTCTCCATGAACACTGAAGCTTTCTTT	CASSRQVSMNTEAFF
NA	NA	TRBJ2-7	TRBV5-1	TGCGCCAGCAGCTTGAGCAGGGCCTACGAGCAGTACTTC	CASSLSRAYEQYF
NA	NA	TRBJ1-5	TRBV6-5	TGTGCCAGCAGTTACTCTGGCCTTTCGGGTCAGCCCCAGCATTTT	CASSYSGLSGQPQHF
NA	NA	TRBJ2-2	TRBV2	TGTGCCAGCGTAAACAGGGAGTTGACCGGGGAGCTGTTTTTT	CASVNRELTGELFF
NA	NA	TRBJ1-1	TRBV30	TGTGCCTGGAGCCTTCGAGTTGCTGAAGCTTTCTTT	CAWSLRVAEAFF
NA	TRBD1	TRBJ2-3	TRBV2	TGTGCCAGCAGGGACAGGGGGGGGACAGATACGCAGTATTTT	CASRDRGGTDTQYF
NA	TRBD1	TRBJ2-7	TRBV5-1	TGCGCCAGCAGCTTGGGGGACAGGGGTGGAGAGCAGTACTTC	CASSLGDRGGEQYF
NA	TRBD1	TRBJ1-2	TRBV25-1	TGTGCCAGCAGTGAATCTGTCAGGGGGAACTATGGCTACACCTTC	CASSESVRGNYGYTF
NA	TRBD1	TRBJ2-3	TRBV11-3	TGTGCCAGCAGCTCTCGGGACAGCTATACGCAGTATTTT	CASSSRDSYTQYF
NA	TRBD1	TRBJ1-2	TRBV20-1	TGCAGTGCTAGTCGACAGGGGGTTGACTACACCTTC	CSASRQGVDYTF
NA	NA	TRBJ2-7	TRBV25-1	TGTGCCAGCAGTGAGTCCCCCCTCGCAGGGGACGGACACTACGAGCAGTACTTC	CASSESPLAGDGHYEQYF
NA	TRBD1	TRBJ2-3	TRBV5-1	TGCGCCAGCAGCTTGGCAGGGGGAATCACAGATACGCAGTATTTT	CASSLAGGITDTQYF
NA	NA	TRBJ1-1	TRBV5-5	TGTGCCAGCAGCTTTGGGCGGGTGGAGACTGAAGCTTTCTTT	CASSFGRVETEAFF
NA	NA	TRBJ1-3	TRBV2	TGTGCCAGCTCGGGGGGCTACTCTGGAAACACCATATATTTT	CASSGGYSGNTIYF
NA	NA	TRBJ2-3	TRBV6-5	TGTGCCAGCAGTTACCGGAGAACAGATACGCAGTATTTT	CASSYRRTDTQYF
NA	TRBD1	TRBJ2-7	TRBV2	TGTGCCGGAGGACAGGGTCCCTACGAGCAGTACTTC	CAGGQGPYEQYF
few	TRBD2	TRBJ2-7	TRBV6-1	TGTGCCAGCAGTGAAGTCGGGACTAGCGGGGGAGGGCAGTACTTC	CASSEVGTSGGGQYF
NA	NA	TRBJ1-2	TRBV4-2	TGTGCCAGCAGCCAAGACAGGGGATTGGGCTATGGCTACACCTTC	CASSQDRGLGYGYTF
once	NA	TRBJ1-1	TRBV6-4	TGTGCCAGCAGTGTCGTATTGAACACTGAAGCTTTCTTT	CASSVVLNTEAFF
NA	NA	TRBJ1-4	TRBV19	TGTGCCAGTAGGAGGCAGGGTGGTGAAAAACTGTTTTTT	CASRRQGGEKLFF
NA	NA	TRBJ1-1	TRBV5-1	TGCGCCAGCAGCTTCTGGGGAGAGAACACTGAAGCTTTCTTT	CASSFWGENTEAFF
NA	NA	TRBJ2-3	TRBV20-1	TGCAGTGCTAGACTCGATACGCAGTATTTT	CSARLDTQYF
NA	TRBD1	TRBJ2-7	TRBV27	TGTGCCAGCAGTCCGGGACAGGGGAGCGAGCAGTACTTC	CASSPGQGSEQYF
NA	NA	TRBJ1-5	TRBV6-5	TGTGCCAGCGGGGGGTTAGGCGATCAGCCCCAGCATTTT	CASGGLGDQPQHF
NA	NA	TRBJ1-3	TRBV7-8	TGTGCCAGCAGCGCAGGGTATACTGGAAACACCATATATTTT	CASSAGYTGNTIYF
NA	NA	TRBJ1-5	TRBV19	TGTGCCAGTAGTACCCAGGGATATCAGCCCCAGCATTTT	CASSTQGYQPQHF
NA	NA	TRBJ2-2	TRBV7-3	TGTGCCAGCAGCTTAATCTCGGGCAGGGGCACCGGGGAGCTGTTTTTT	CASSLISGRGTGELFF
few	NA	TRBJ2-6	TRBV24-1	TGTGCCACCAGTCTCTCTGGGGCCAACGTCCTGACTTTC	CATSLSGANVLTF
NA	NA	TRBJ1-1	TRBV19	TGTGCCAGTAGTATTAAGGGGGTCGTGAGAGAAGCTTTCTTT	CASSIKGVVREAFF
NA	NA	TRBJ1-2	TRBV6-5	TGTGCCAGCCACTCAGGGAACTATGGCTACACCTTC	CASHSGNYGYTF
NA	TRBD1	TRBJ1-4	TRBV6-5	TGTGCCAGCAGTTCGCAGGGGGTAGATGAAAAACTGTTTTTT	CASSSQGVDEKLFF
NA	TRBD1	TRBJ1-5	TRBV5-6	TGTGCCAGCAGCCAGGCGGACAGGGGCAATCAGCCCCAGCATTTT	CASSQADRGNQPQHF
NA	NA	TRBJ2-1	TRBV29-1	TGCAGCGTTTATGACATCTCCTACAATGAGCAGTTCTTC	CSVYDISYNEQFF
NA	NA	TRBJ1-1	TRBV5-1	TGCGCCAGCAGCTTTCTACAGGGTAGGTCGATGAACACTGAAGCTTTCTTT	CASSFLQGRSMNTEAFF
NA	NA	TRBJ2-1	TRBV6-5	TGTGCCAGCAGGAGGAAGAACAATGAGCAGTTCTTC	CASRRKNNEQFF
NA	NA	TRBJ1-2	TRBV5-6	TGTGCCAGCAGCTTGGACAGGGATGGCTACACCTTC	CASSLDRDGYTF
NA	NA	TRBJ1-1	TRBV7-3	TGTGCCAGCAGCTTAACTCCCGGGAATGAAGCTTTCTTT	CASSLTPGNEAFF
NA	TRBD1	TRBJ1-5	TRBV9	TGTGCCAGCAGCGTTGGACAGGGCAATCAGCCCCAGCATTTT	CASSVGQGNQPQHF